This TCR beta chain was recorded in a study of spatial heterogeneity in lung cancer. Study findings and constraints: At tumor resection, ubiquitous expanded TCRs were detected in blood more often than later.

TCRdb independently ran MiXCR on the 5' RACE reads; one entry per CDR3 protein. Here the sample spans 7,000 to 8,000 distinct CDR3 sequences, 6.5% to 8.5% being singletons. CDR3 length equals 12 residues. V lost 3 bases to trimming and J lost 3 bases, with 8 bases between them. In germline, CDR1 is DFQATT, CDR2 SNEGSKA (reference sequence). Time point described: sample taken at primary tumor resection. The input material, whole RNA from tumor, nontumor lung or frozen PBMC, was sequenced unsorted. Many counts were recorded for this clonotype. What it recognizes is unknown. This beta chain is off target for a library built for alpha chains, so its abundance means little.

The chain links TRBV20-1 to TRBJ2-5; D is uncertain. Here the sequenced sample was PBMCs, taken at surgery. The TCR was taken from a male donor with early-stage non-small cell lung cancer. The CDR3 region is CSASYREETQYF. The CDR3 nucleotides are TGCAGTGCTAGTTATAGGGAAGAGACCCAGTACTTC.